Shown below are 32 T cell receptor beta chains from a single sample sequenced in a study of cytomegalovirus exposure and HLA in healthy donors. Primers included in the PCR were 60 Vbeta and 13 Jbeta primers. Here immunoSEQ multiplex PCR was the method, and the copy in TCRdb shows in-frame clones only, minus some. Among roughly 140,000 clones listed, roughly 87% were seen once. Sequenced sample: PBMCs. The origin of the receptors is a man aged 25-45 years in good health and CMV-seropositive.

This chain connects TRBV15 to TRBJ1-3; TRBD1 aligns across 8 bases. In germline, CDR1 is LNHNV, CDR2 YYDKDF (reference sequence). This CDR3 is 16 amino acids long. V lost 0 bases to trimming and J lost 5 bases; unmatched junction nucleotides: 6. The CDR3 sequence: CATSRDSTGARNTIYF. The CDR3 bases are TGTGCCACCAGCAGAGATTCGACAGGGGCCAGAAACACCATATATTTT.

J is TRBJ1-1 and V is TRBV5-1, with D maybe TRBD1 (5 bases). The CDR3 runs 15 residues. Germline-derived CDR1 and CDR2 are SGHRS and YFSETQ. V dropped 6 bases and J dropped 1 base, with 16 bases sitting between them. CDR3 nucleotide sequence: TGCGCCAGCAAATCGTCGGCAGGGCGGAACACTGAAGCTTTCTTT. Its translation is CASKSSAGRNTEAFF.

This sequence joins TRBV5-6 and TRBJ2-7, with TRBD2 as a possible D gene (6 bases). Germline V CDR1 and CDR2: SGHDT, YYEEEE. This CDR3 contains 12 residues. The V and J ends lost 0 bases and 6 bases respectively, with 7 bases between them. The CDR3 sequence is CASSLAGSEQYF. CDR3 DNA sequence: TGTGCCAGCAGCTTGGCCGGGAGCGAGCAGTACTTC.

J is TRBJ2-1 and V is TRBV4-1; a possible D gene is TRBD2 (6 bases). The germline V gene encodes CDR1 MGHRA and CDR2 YSYEKL. CDR3 length: 17 residues. V was cut by 8 bases and J by 4 bases, with 24 bases left in between. The CDR3 spells CASLGKGGPTGYNEQFF. The DNA of the CDR3 is TGCGCCAGCCTCGGGAAAGGAGGGCCGACCGGGTACAATGAGCAGTTCTTC.

This chain links TRBV6-5 with TRBJ2-3, with TRBD2 identical over 7 bases. V gave up 2 bases and J gave up 2 bases; unmatched junction bases: 4. Germline values: CDR1 MNHEY, CDR2 SVGAGI. The CDR3 is 15 amino acids. The CDR3 is CASSYEAGPTDTQYF. The CDR3 nucleotides read TGTGCCAGCAGTTACGAAGCGGGACCCACAGATACGCAGTATTTT.

The rearrangement links TRBV2 to TRBJ1-4; a possible D gene is TRBD1 (5 bases). Germline CDR1 SNHLY, CDR2 FYNNEI. The CDR3 is 14 amino acids. The V end was cut by 4 bases, the J end by 4 bases, with 10 bases between. The DNA of the CDR3 is TGTGCCAGCAGTGCGCCGGGGGTTAATGAAAAACTGTTTTTT. This encodes CASSAPGVNEKLFF. Full variable domain (missing parts from reference TRBV2 and TRBJ1-4): EPEVTQTPSHQVTQMGQEVILRCVPISNHLYFYWYRQILGQKVEFLVSFYNNEISEKSEIFDDQFSVERPDGSNFTLKIRSTKLEDSAMYFCASSAPGVNEKLFFGSGTQLSVL.

This chain connects TRBV6-1 to TRBJ1-1; D ambiguous. The germline V gene has CDR1 MNHNS and CDR2 SASEGT. CDR3 length: 11 residues. V lost 5 bases to trimming and J lost 3 bases, with 4 bases between them. The DNA for the CDR3 is TGTGCCAGCAGTTGGCACACTGAAGCTTTCTTT. It specifies CASSWHTEAFF.

The V gene is TRBV5-6, the J gene TRBJ1-3; D not certain. Trimming took off 3 bases at V and 1 base at J, with 8 bases between the two ends. This CDR3 has 14 amino acids. Looked up from germline, CDR1 is SGHDT and CDR2 is YYEEEE. The CDR3: CASSWTLSGNTIYF. The CDR3 DNA sequence: TGTGCCAGCAGCTGGACTCTTTCTGGAAACACCATATATTTT.

This chain links TRBV28 with TRBJ2-2; 7 bases fit TRBD1. The CDR3 runs to 16 residues. Trimming removed 8 bases from V and 4 bases from J; junction bases left unmatched: 13. CDR1 and CDR2 (germline): MDHEN, SYDVKM. CDR3 region: CASEGAAGGVTGELFF. The DNA of the CDR3 is TGTGCCAGCGAGGGGGCAGCTGGGGGTGTCACCGGGGAGCTGTTTTTT. The variable domain in full, completed from reference TRBV28 and TRBJ2-2, reads DVKVTQSSRYLVKRTGEKVFLECVQDMDHENMFWYRQDPGLGLRLIYFSYDVKMKEKGDIPEGYSVSREKKERFSLILESASTNQTSMYLCASEGAAGGVTGELFFGEGSRLTVL.

This rearrangement joins TRBV7-6 to TRBJ2-1; TRBD2 might be the D (5 bases). This CDR3 is 14 amino acids long. From germline, CDR1 is SGHVS and CDR2 FNYEAQ. The germline V and J ends were trimmed by 0 bases and 8 bases, with 11 bases remaining between them. The CDR3 here is CASSLAADSDEQFF. In nucleotides, the CDR3 is TGTGCCAGCAGCTTAGCCGCGGACTCGGATGAGCAGTTCTTC.

This rearrangement joins TRBV30 to TRBJ1-5, with 9 positions matching TRBD1. In germline, CDR1 is GTSNPN, CDR2 SVGIG (reference sequence). This CDR3 has 17 residues. The V gene end was trimmed by 1 base and the J gene end by 4 bases; junction bases not matched to a gene: 11. The CDR3 bases are TGTGCCTGGAGTGCCCAACAGGGGGCGCGGAGAAATCAGCCCCAGCATTTT. As protein: CAWSAQQGARRNQPQHF.

This chain links TRBV15 with TRBJ2-7; TRBD1 agrees at 7 bases. This CDR3 comprises 15 residues. After removal of 1 base from V and 6 bases from J, the junction contained 9 bases not matched to a gene. Germline V CDR1 and CDR2: LNHNV, YYDKDF (reference sequence). The CDR3 bases are TGTGCCACCAGCAGAGTAGTACAGGGGATTGGCGAGCAGTACTTC. As protein: CATSRVVQGIGEQYF.

The chain employs TRBV4-1 and TRBJ2-1; 8 bases fit TRBD2. V lost 4 bases to trimming and J lost 9 bases; unmatched junction nucleotides: 11. Germline V CDR1 and CDR2: MGHRA, YSYEKL. CDR3 length: 15 residues. The CDR3 protein is CASSRGLAGAGEQFF. For the CDR3, the DNA is TGCGCCAGCAGCCGAGGACTAGCAGGCGCCGGTGAGCAGTTCTTC.

This clone turned up a few times. This chain uses TRBV2 with TRBJ2-2, with 10 bases that match TRBD2. Trimming cost V 2 bases and J 7 bases; bases outside gene matches: 7. Germline V gene lookup returns CDR1 SNHLY and CDR2 FYNNEI. This CDR3 is built from 16 residues. CDR3 residues: CASSEHLAGDFGELFF. DNA for the CDR3: TGTGCCAGCAGTGAACATCTAGCGGGAGATTTCGGGGAGCTGTTTTTT.

This clone was recorded once. The genes are TRBV27 and TRBJ2-5; the D is unclear. The germline CDR1 and CDR2 sequences are MNHEY and SMNVEV (reference sequence). Trimming removed 2 bases from V and 1 base from J, with 11 bases in between. The CDR3 is 15 residues long. DNA for the CDR3: TGTGCCAGCAGTTTACTGGCAGGTTCCCAAGAGACCCAGTACTTC. Protein: CASSLLAGSQETQYF.

This clone was recorded only once. V usage is TRBV30 and J usage is TRBJ2-3, with 7 bases lining up with TRBD2. J gave up 3 bases and V 3 bases, and 12 bases lay outside the gene matches. Germline lookup yields CDR1 GTSNPN and CDR2 SVGIG (reference sequence). This CDR3 is 16 amino acids long. DNA of the CDR3: TGTGCCTGGAGGCTTAGGGAGGGCCTAAGGACAGATACGCAGTATTTT. Translated: CAWRLREGLRTDTQYF.

This chain links TRBV6-1 with TRBJ2-3; 12 bases agree with TRBD2. CDR3 size: 15 residues. Germline assignment: CDR1 MNHNS and CDR2 SASEGT. Trimming at V came to 10 bases and at J to 5 bases, leaving 10 bases not matched to a gene. CDR3 DNA sequence: TGTGCCACGTTCGCAACTAGCGGGAGGATAGATACGCAGTATTTT. It specifies CATFATSGRIDTQYF.

The chain couples TRBV6-5 to TRBJ1-3; D is ambiguous. Trimming took 1 base from V and 2 from J, leaving 9 bases between them. In germline, CDR1 is MNHEY, CDR2 SVGAGI. CDR3 length: 15 amino acids. The CDR3 protein is CASSYLRGAGNTIYF. The CDR3 DNA reads TGTGCCAGCAGTTACTTACGAGGAGCTGGAAACACCATATATTTT.

The chain uses TRBV28 and TRBJ2-2, with D possibly being TRBD1 (6 bases). The V gene's germline CDR1 is MDHEN and CDR2 SYDVKM. This CDR3 has 17 residues. The ends were cut back, 7 bases at V and 6 bases at J, with 24 bases in the middle. The CDR3 loop reads CASKTNPGHLGPGELFF. DNA for the CDR3: TGTGCCAGCAAAACTAATCCGGGACACCTGGGGCCCGGGGAGCTGTTTTTT.

The rearrangement uses TRBV30 and TRBJ2-1; D is ambiguous. This CDR3 is 14 amino acids long. Trimming stripped 4 bases from V and 8 bases from J, with 18 bases between. Germline assignment: CDR1 GTSNPN and CDR2 SVGIG (reference sequence). The CDR3 loop reads CAWNSLGLGDEQFF. The CDR3, as DNA: TGTGCCTGGAACTCTCTAGGTCTAGGCGATGAGCAGTTCTTC.

To note about this clone: One end of the junction is discordant with germline, which a read error may explain. The chain recombines TRBV9 with TRBJ2-4; D possibly corresponds to TRBD2 (6 bases). The CDR3 is made up of 14 amino acids. Germline V gives CDR1 SGDLS, CDR2 YYNGEE. CDR3: CASSVGGAKNSQYF. CDR3 nucleotide sequence: TGTGCCAGCAGCGTGGGGGGTGCCAAAAACAGTCAGTACTTC.

This chain links TRBV19 with TRBJ2-2, with 8 nucleotides matching TRBD2. The CDR3 covers 17 residues. Per the germline V gene, CDR1 is LNHDA and CDR2 is SQIVND (reference sequence). J gave up 2 bases and V 1 base, and 6 bases lay outside the gene matches. The CDR3 reads CASSIVRLASNTGELFF. CDR3 nucleotide sequence: TGTGCCAGTAGTATAGTAAGACTAGCGAGCAACACCGGGGAGCTGTTTTTT.

This clone was counted a few times. The chain recombines TRBV11-2 with TRBJ2-7; D is unresolved. Trimming stripped 4 bases from V and 3 bases from J, with 7 bases between. Germline lookup yields CDR1 SGHAT and CDR2 FQNNGV. This CDR3 comprises 12 residues. The CDR3 sequence: CASSYTHYEQYF. The CDR3 bases are TGTGCCAGCAGCTATACTCACTACGAGCAGTACTTC.

The rearrangement uses TRBV6-1 and TRBJ1-5; 10 positions agree with TRBD1. CDR1 MNHNS and CDR2 SASEGT come from the germline V gene. Trimming at V came to 5 bases and at J to 7 bases, leaving 5 bases not matched to a gene. The CDR3 length is 14 residues. As DNA, the CDR3 is TGTGCCAGCAGTAAGACAGGGGGCGGCCAGCCCCAGCATTTT. It translates to CASSKTGGGQPQHF.

The J gene is TRBJ2-7, the V gene TRBV7-2, with unresolved D. V shed 4 bases and J shed 3 bases, with 4 bases lying between them. This CDR3 contains 11 residues. Germline CDR1 reads SGHTA; CDR2 reads FQGNSA. For the CDR3, the DNA is TGTGCCAGCAGCTCCTACTACGAGCAGTACTTC. It specifies CASSSYYEQYF.

The CDR3 coding sequence is TGCGCCAGCAGCCCTGGACTAGCGGGAGGCGGTCGGGACAATGAGCAGTTCTTC. Translating it yields CASSPGLAGGGRDNEQFF. This rearrangement joins TRBV5-1 to TRBJ2-1, with TRBD2 matching 14 bases. The CDR3 is 18 amino acids. Germline V gives CDR1 SGHRS, CDR2 YFSETQ. V was pared by 4 bases and J by 5 bases, with 11 bases of the junction left unmatched.

The CDR3 nucleotides are TGTGCCACCAGCAGAGATTTAGGGGGACACGAGCAGTACTTC. Amino acid sequence: CATSRDLGGHEQYF. J is TRBJ2-7 and V is TRBV15, with D possibly being TRBD1 (6 bases). Trimming took 0 bases from V and 5 from J, leaving 11 bases between them. The CDR3 is made up of 14 amino acids. CDR1 and CDR2 (germline): LNHNV, YYDKDF (reference sequence).

J is TRBJ2-3 and V is TRBV15; perhaps TRBD2 as D (5 bases). The V end was cut by 0 bases, the J end by 3 bases, with 13 bases between. The CDR3 runs 16 residues. The germline V gene encodes CDR1 LNHNV and CDR2 YYDKDF (reference sequence). CDR3 sequence: CATSRDQGLTTDTQYF. CDR3 DNA: TGTGCCACCAGCAGAGATCAAGGACTTACGACAGATACGCAGTATTTT.

CDR3: CASSRPGQGVLNEQFF. The CDR3 nucleotides are TGTGCCAGTAGCCGACCGGGACAGGGAGTGTTAAATGAGCAGTTCTTC. This rearrangement joins TRBV19 to TRBJ2-1; 9 bases fit TRBD1. The V gene end was trimmed by 6 bases and the J gene end by 7 bases; junction bases not matched to a gene: 13. Germline CDR1 reads LNHDA; CDR2 reads SQIVND (reference sequence). The CDR3 is 16 amino acids.

This clone turned up a few times. V gene TRBV4-3 combines with J gene TRBJ2-2; D unclear. Trimming removed 0 bases from V and 4 bases from J, with 18 bases in between. Germline V gene sequence: CDR1 LGHNA, CDR2 YSLEER. This CDR3 comprises 18 residues. For the CDR3, the DNA is TGCGCCAGCAGCCAAGATCTCGCGCTAGTCCTCCCCACCGGGGAGCTGTTTTTT. It specifies CASSQDLALVLPTGELFF.

The genes are TRBV2 and TRBJ2-5; 7 bases align to TRBD1. Per the germline V gene, CDR1 is SNHLY and CDR2 is FYNNEI. The CDR3 loop spans 14 amino acids. V lost 10 bases and J lost 4; bases outside the gene matches: 12. The CDR3 DNA is TGTGCCACCGCCCCCAAGCCAGGGGGAGAGACCCAGTACTTC. Translating it yields CATAPKPGGETQYF.

The chain uses TRBV5-1 and TRBJ2-3; TRBD2 agrees at 14 bases. CDR3 size: 18 residues. Trimming removed 4 bases from V and 5 bases from J; junction bases left unmatched: 12. CDR1 SGHRS and CDR2 YFSETQ come from the germline V gene. CDR3 in DNA: TGCGCCAGCAGCCCCCCGGGACTAGCGGGAGTAGGGGGAGATACGCAGTATTTT. Its translation: CASSPPGLAGVGGDTQYF.